This TCR beta chain was identified in a study of early T cells in non-severe SARS-CoV-2 infection. About the study: Unsorted whole blood bulk RNA was sequenced, with unpaired chains. General study results and limits: VDJdb matches were skewed toward anti-spike CD8 T cell responses.

Each cDNA molecule carried a unique molecular identifier. MiXCR, run by TCRdb on the 5' RACE reads, gives a single entry per CDR3 protein. Here the sample spans tens of thousands of distinct CDR3 sequences, about 15% being singletons. The CDR3 extends over 13 amino acids. Germline lookup yields CDR1 SGHTA and CDR2 FQGNSA. V lost 1 base, J lost 9 bases, and 12 bases lay in between. As regards this clonotype: The antigen remains undetermined.

This sequence joins TRBV7-2 and TRBJ1-2; D uncertain. The sequenced sample was whole blood. The receptor was isolated from an adult who was a healthcare worker with PCR-confirmed SARS-CoV-2 infection or an uninfected control (not recorded which). This CDR3 reads CTSSLVSRRSYTF. The CDR3 DNA sequence: TGTACCAGCAGCTTAGTATCTCGACGGAGCTACACCTTC.